Presented here are 17 T cell receptor beta chains from one specimen sequenced in a study of T cell repertoires in cytomegalovirus infection. Each CDR3 protein is one row after TCRdb ran MiXCR on the reads. The table has more than 150,000 distinct CDR3 sequences, about 20% seen once; the top ten hold about 2.9%. Specimen: PBMCs. The receptors were gathered from a human donor in good health (CMV status not recorded). Some clones in this sample may be carry-over from other donors' samples.

The chain recombines TRBV29-1 with TRBJ1-2; perhaps TRBD1 as D (6 bases). The CDR3 length is 14 residues. Germline loops: CDR1 SQVTM, CDR2 ANQGSEA. V was cut by 2 bases and J by 5 bases, with 15 bases left in between. DNA of the CDR3: TGCAGCGTTGAAAGAGAGAGGGGGGGTTATGGCTACACCTTC. Amino acid sequence: CSVERERGGYGYTF.

This clonotype was counted only a few times. CDR3 DNA: TGTGCCATCAGTGAAACTTTGGACAGGGGCAATCAGCCCCAGCATTTT. Protein: CAISETLDRGNQPQHF. This chain links TRBV10-3 with TRBJ1-5; 8 positions agree with TRBD1. V trimming: 3 bases; J trimming: 2 bases; junction bases outside the gene matches: 6. This CDR3 spans 16 amino acids. Germline V gene sequence: CDR1 ENHRY, CDR2 SYGVKD.

This clonotype has just a few counts. The J gene is TRBJ2-3, the V gene TRBV29-1, with D perhaps matching TRBD1 or TRBD2 (5 bases each). The V end was cut by 8 bases, the J end by 2 bases, with 11 bases between. The CDR3 extends over 12 amino acids. CDR1 and CDR2 from the germline V gene are SQVTM and ANQGSEA. In nucleotides, the CDR3 is TGCAGCACGGGGCGGGCCACAGATACGCAGTATTTT. Translated, it gives CSTGRATDTQYF.

This clonotype was detected only a few times. The J gene is TRBJ2-1, the V gene TRBV2; TRBD1 matches 7 bases. After removal of 7 bases from V and 0 bases from J, the junction contained 6 bases not matched to a gene. Germline values: CDR1 SNHLY, CDR2 FYNNEI. This CDR3 has 15 residues. Here the CDR3 DNA reads TGTGCCAGCAAAACGGGACAGACCTCCTACAATGAGCAGTTCTTC. This gives the protein CASKTGQTSYNEQFF.

This clonotype was counted at least ten times. The rearrangement links TRBV12-3 or TRBV12-4 to TRBJ1-5; 10 nucleotides match TRBD1. The CDR3 is 15 residues long. V gave up 0 bases and J gave up 6 bases; unmatched junction bases: 2. The CDR3: CASSLAGTGAQPQHF. CDR3 DNA: TGTGCCAGCAGTTTAGCCGGGACAGGGGCTCAGCCCCAGCATTTT.

This clonotype appeared many times. The chain employs TRBV7-8 and TRBJ2-7; weak D call: TRBD1 (7 bases). The germline V and J ends were trimmed by 4 bases and 2 bases, with 15 bases remaining between them. CDR3 length: 15 residues. The germline V gene has CDR1 SGHVS and CDR2 FQNEAQ. Here the CDR3 reads CASSSRQGGPYEQYF. In nucleotides, the CDR3 is TGTGCCAGCAGCTCCAGACAGGGAGGACCCTACGAGCAGTACTTC.

This clonotype appeared many times. The gene calls are TRBV28 and TRBJ1-5; a weak D match, TRBD1 (5 bases). The CDR3 totals 15 residues. CDR1 and CDR2 (germline): MDHEN, SYDVKM. Trimming removed 3 bases from V and 2 bases from J, with 11 bases in between. Written as DNA, the CDR3 is TGTGCCAGCAGTTTTCCTAGGGGTGGCAATCAGCCCCAGCATTTT. Protein product: CASSFPRGGNQPQHF.

This clonotype was recorded many times. The chain carries TRBV11-1 and TRBJ2-5; D assignment may be TRBD1 or TRBD2 (5 bases each). Trimming took 2 bases from V and 4 from J, leaving 17 bases between them. The V gene's germline CDR1 is SGHAT and CDR2 FQDESV (reference sequence). CDR3 size: 16 residues. The CDR3 region has the DNA TGTGCCAGCAGCTTATTTGACCAGAGGGGAGCAGAGACCCAGTACTTC. This translates into CASSLFDQRGAETQYF.

This clonotype came up a few times. The genes are TRBV29-1 and TRBJ1-2; TRBD1 might be the D (5 bases). Trimming shortened V by 6 bases and J by 0 bases, and 11 bases separated the two germline ends. The CDR3 totals 13 residues. Germline CDR1 and CDR2: SQVTM and ANQGSEA. The CDR3 bases are TGCAGCGTGGTGGCAGGGCCTAACTATGGCTACACCTTC. This translates into CSVVAGPNYGYTF.

This clonotype appeared a few times. The CDR3 loop is CASSGQGVAGANVLTF. The DNA for the CDR3 is TGTGCCAGTAGTGGACAGGGGGTGGCTGGGGCCAACGTCCTGACTTTC. The gene calls are TRBV19 and TRBJ2-6; 10 bases agree with TRBD1. With V trimmed by 5 bases and J by 2 bases, 3 bases remained unmatched. CDR1 is LNHDA, CDR2 SQIVND, per germline (reference sequence). This CDR3 spans 16 amino acids.

The chain is built from TRBV6-8 and TRBJ2-2; 7 nucleotides align to TRBD2. V gave up 5 bases and J gave up 1 base; unmatched junction bases: 7. Per the germline V gene, CDR1 is MNHGY and CDR2 is SAAAGT. The CDR3 covers 16 residues. Here the CDR3 DNA reads TGTGCCAGCAGTGCCCGGGGCGGGAGGAACACCGGGGAGCTGTTTTTT. The encoded protein is CASSARGGRNTGELFF.

In this sample, this clonotype turned up a few times. This chain links TRBV2 with TRBJ2-3; 7 nucleotides agree with TRBD2. Germline loops: CDR1 SNHLY, CDR2 FYNNEI. This CDR3 is 14 amino acids long. Germline trimming cut 3 bases from V and 5 bases from J; bases unmatched to any gene: 5. CDR3 residues: CASSEAGAKDTQYF. CDR3 sequence (DNA): TGTGCCAGCAGTGAGGCGGGAGCGAAAGATACGCAGTATTTT.

This clonotype was found many times. J is TRBJ2-5 and V is TRBV7-2; D gene ambiguous. Germline V gives CDR1 SGHTA, CDR2 FQGNSA. The CDR3 runs 13 residues. Trimming left V 4 bases short and J 6 bases short, with 12 bases between. The CDR3 loop reads CASSSPTGKTQYF. The CDR3 bases are TGTGCCAGCAGCTCCCCGACTGGAAAGACCCAGTACTTC.

J is TRBJ2-7 and V is TRBV4-1, with D possibly matching TRBD1 (6 bases). The CDR3 is 13 amino acids. Germline CDR1 reads MGHRA; CDR2 reads YSYEKL. V lost 2 bases, J lost 9 bases, and 14 bases lay in between. The DNA of the CDR3 is TGCGCCAGCAGCCAAACAGGGACACAGGGGCAGTACTTC. Amino acids: CASSQTGTQGQYF.

This clonotype has just a few counts. The DNA for the CDR3 is TGTGCCAGCAGCCCTAGGGACGGCTACGAGCAGTACTTC. This sequence encodes CASSPRDGYEQYF. This chain joins TRBV7-6 and TRBJ2-7; the D gene could be TRBD1 or TRBD2 (5 bases each). The CDR3 consists of 13 residues. V was pared by 5 bases and J by 3 bases, with 11 bases between. Germline V lookup: CDR1 SGHVS, CDR2 FNYEAQ.

Many counts were recorded for this clonotype. This chain connects TRBV7-9 to TRBJ1-2; TRBD1 might be the D (5 bases). Germline V gene data show CDR1 as SEHNR and CDR2 as FQNEAQ (reference sequence). Trimming removed 4 bases from V and 3 bases from J, with 15 bases in between. The CDR3 length is 15 residues. CDR3 DNA sequence: TGTGCCAGCAGCTATGGGGCAGCCACGGACTATGGCTACACCTTC. This encodes CASSYGAATDYGYTF.

This clonotype was counted ten times or more. V is TRBV7-8 and J is TRBJ1-1; weak D call: TRBD1 (5 bases). V gave up 5 bases and J gave up 3 bases, with 16 bases separating them. Germline loops: CDR1 SGHVS, CDR2 FQNEAQ. This CDR3 comprises 15 residues. CDR3 nucleotide sequence: TGTGCCAGCAGCCCCAGGCGGGGGAAAGACACTGAAGCTTTCTTT. Amino acid sequence: CASSPRRGKDTEAFF.